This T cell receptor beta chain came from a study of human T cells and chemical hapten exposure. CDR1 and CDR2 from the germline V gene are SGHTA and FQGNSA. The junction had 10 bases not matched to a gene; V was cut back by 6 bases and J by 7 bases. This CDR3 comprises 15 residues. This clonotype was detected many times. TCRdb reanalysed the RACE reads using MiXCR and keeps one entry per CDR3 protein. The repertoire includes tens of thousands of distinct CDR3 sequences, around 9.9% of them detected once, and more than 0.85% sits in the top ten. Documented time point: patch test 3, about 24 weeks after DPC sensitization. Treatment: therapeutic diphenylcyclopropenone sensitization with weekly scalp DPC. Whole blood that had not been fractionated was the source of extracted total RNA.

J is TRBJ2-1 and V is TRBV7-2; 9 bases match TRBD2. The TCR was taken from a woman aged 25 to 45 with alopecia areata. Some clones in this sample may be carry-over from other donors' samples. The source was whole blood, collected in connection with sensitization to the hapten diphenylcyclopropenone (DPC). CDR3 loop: CASRGGGLALNEQFF. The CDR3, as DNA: TGTGCCAGCAGAGGTGGGGGACTAGCATTGAATGAGCAGTTCTTC.